The rows below give T cell receptor beta chains drawn from one sample of a study of cytotoxic CD8 clonotypes in ibrutinib-treated CLL. TCRdb's copy holds only in-frame clones and misses some; the assay was immunoSEQ multiplex PCR. The repertoire holds about 50,000 clones, about three fifths seen once, with roughly a quarter in the top ten. Sequenced material: PBMCs, taken after 24 months of ibrutinib treatment. These receptors originate from a human donor with chronic lymphocytic leukemia. Both conserved end residues are part of each CDR3. Each record gives: J gene, clone size, D gene, V gene, CDR3 DNA, CDR3 protein. D genes are given only for firm matches. Only part of the rows carry a size: once, few, many, or a class if the clone is expanded.

J: TRBJ1-4
size: once
D: .
V: TRBV18
DNA: TGTGCCAGCTCACCGGGCGAAAAACTGTTTTTT
CDR3: CASSPGEKLFF

J: TRBJ1-1
size: .
D: .
V: TRBV6-1
DNA: TGTGCCAGCAGTGTGGTGTTGGGGTGGACTGAAGCTTTCTTT
CDR3: CASSVVLGWTEAFF

J: TRBJ1-2
size: .
D: .
V: TRBV19
DNA: TGTGCCAGTAAGGGCCAGGGTCGTGGCTACACCTTC
CDR3: CASKGQGRGYTF

J: TRBJ2-7
size: .
D: TRBD1
V: TRBV11-2
DNA: TGTGCCAGCAGCGGGACAGGGCTTGGCGAGCAGTACTTC
CDR3: CASSGTGLGEQYF

J: TRBJ2-7
size: .
D: TRBD1
V: TRBV7-9
DNA: TGTGCCAGCAGCGTCACAGGGGTTACCTACGAGCAGTACTTC
CDR3: CASSVTGVTYEQYF

J: TRBJ2-7
size: many
D: TRBD2
V: TRBV7-8
DNA: TGTGCCAGCAGCCTGGGACTAGCGGGGGACTCCTACGAGCAGTACTTC
CDR3: CASSLGLAGDSYEQYF

J: TRBJ2-2
size: .
D: .
V: TRBV11-2
DNA: TGTGCCAGCAGCCCCCAGCGGGCCGTTGCTCTCGGGGAGCTGTTTTTT
CDR3: CASSPQRAVALGELFF

J: TRBJ1-2
size: .
D: TRBD1
V: TRBV14
DNA: TGTGCCAGCAGCTCGACAGGGACGGGAGCCTACACCTTC
CDR3: CASSSTGTGAYTF

J: TRBJ2-5
size: once
D: TRBD1
V: TRBV9
DNA: TGTGCCAGCAGCGTAGGCAGGGGGCTGGGTGCAGAGACCCAGTACTTC
CDR3: CASSVGRGLGAETQYF

J: TRBJ1-5
size: .
D: .
V: TRBV6-1
DNA: TGTGCCAGCACCCCTTATAGCGGACAGCCCCAGCATTTT
CDR3: CASTPYSGQPQHF

J: TRBJ2-7
size: .
D: TRBD1
V: TRBV5-1
DNA: TGCGCCAGCAGCGCCGGGACAGAAGAGGGGCAGTACTTC
CDR3: CASSAGTEEGQYF

J: TRBJ1-1
size: many
D: TRBD1
V: TRBV19
DNA: TGTGCCAGTAGTATTGTTGGACAGGGGCACACTGAAGCTTTCTTT
CDR3: CASSIVGQGHTEAFF

J: TRBJ2-5
size: .
D: .
V: TRBV4-1
DNA: TGCGCCAGCAGCCCCGGGGGCGCCCCTGGGGAGACCCAGTACTTC
CDR3: CASSPGGAPGETQYF

J: TRBJ2-1
size: .
D: .
V: TRBV5-1
DNA: TGCGCCAGCAGCAAGATGACGGACTACAATGAGCAGTTCTTC
CDR3: CASSKMTDYNEQFF

J: TRBJ2-7
size: .
D: .
V: TRBV5-1
DNA: TGCGCCAGCAGCTTGGAGCTAGCGTCCTACGAGCAGTACTTC
CDR3: CASSLELASYEQYF

J: TRBJ2-3
size: .
D: .
V: TRBV15
DNA: TGTGCCACCAGCAGAGTAGGCCCAGATACGCAGTATTTT
CDR3: CATSRVGPDTQYF

J: TRBJ1-5
size: few
D: .
V: TRBV6-1
DNA: TGTGCCAGCAGCTACGGGGGGCAGAATCAGCCCCAGCATTTT
CDR3: CASSYGGQNQPQHF

J: TRBJ2-5
size: .
D: TRBD2
V: TRBV29-1
DNA: TGCAGCGTTGCGTTCGGGGGGGCCGGCGAGACCCAGTACTTC
CDR3: CSVAFGGAGETQYF

J: TRBJ2-7
size: .
D: .
V: TRBV2
DNA: TGTGCCAGCAGGTTCGACAGGACCCCCCTCGAGCAGTACTTC
CDR3: CASRFDRTPLEQYF

J: TRBJ1-4
size: .
D: TRBD1
V: TRBV5-6
DNA: TGTGCCAGCAGCGACAGGGGGCGCGAAAAACTGTTTTTT
CDR3: CASSDRGREKLFF

J: TRBJ2-1
size: .
D: .
V: TRBV29-1
DNA: TGCAGCTTAGGGGACCGAGGCTACAATGAGCAGTTCTTC
CDR3: CSLGDRGYNEQFF

J: TRBJ2-3
size: .
D: TRBD2
V: TRBV4-2
DNA: TGTGCCAGCAGCTCCCGTTGGGCTAGCGGGGGGGCTGGGGCAGATACGCAGTATTTT
CDR3: CASSSRWASGGAGADTQYF

J: TRBJ1-5
size: .
D: .
V: TRBV4-1
DNA: TGCGCCACCGCAGCGGACAGCCTCAATCAGCCCCAGCATTTT
CDR3: CATAADSLNQPQHF

J: TRBJ2-5
size: few
D: .
V: TRBV4-2
DNA: TGTGCCAGCAGCCAAGGGGACCCGGTGGTGGAGACCCAGTACTTC
CDR3: CASSQGDPVVETQYF

J: TRBJ2-5
size: .
D: TRBD2
V: TRBV5-1
DNA: TGCGCCAGCAGCTTGAAAACTAGCGGTAATGGGTACGGGGAGACCCAGTACTTC
CDR3: CASSLKTSGNGYGETQYF

J: TRBJ2-3
size: once
D: .
V: TRBV5-6
DNA: TGTGCCAGCAGCTTGGCGGGGGCGCACACAGATACGCAGTATTTT
CDR3: CASSLAGAHTDTQYF